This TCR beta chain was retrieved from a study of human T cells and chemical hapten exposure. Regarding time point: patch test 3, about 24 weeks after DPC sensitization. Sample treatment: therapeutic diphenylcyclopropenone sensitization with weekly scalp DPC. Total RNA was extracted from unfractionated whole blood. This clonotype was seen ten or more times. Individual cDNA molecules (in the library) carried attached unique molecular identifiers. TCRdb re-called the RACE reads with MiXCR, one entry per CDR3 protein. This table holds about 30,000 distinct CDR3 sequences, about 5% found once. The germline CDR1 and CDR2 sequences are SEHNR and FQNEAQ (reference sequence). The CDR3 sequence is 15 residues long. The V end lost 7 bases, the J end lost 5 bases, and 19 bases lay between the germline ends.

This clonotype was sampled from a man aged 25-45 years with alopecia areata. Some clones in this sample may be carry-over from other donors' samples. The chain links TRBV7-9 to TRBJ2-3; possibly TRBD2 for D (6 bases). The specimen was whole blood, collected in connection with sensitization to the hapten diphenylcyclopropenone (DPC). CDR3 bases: TGTGCCAGCACCCCTGAGAACGCGGGAAGAGATACGCAGTATTTT. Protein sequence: CASTPENAGRDTQYF.